The rows below give T cell receptor beta chains drawn from one sample of a study of PD-1 blockade in mismatch repair-deficient tumors. Here immunoSEQ multiplex PCR was the method, and the copy in TCRdb shows in-frame clones only, minus some. The sample lists over 30,000 clones; 80% were seen once. The source material was PBMCs, sampled 6 weeks after starting pembrolizumab. Receptor source: an adult with mismatch repair-deficient cancer. Each CDR3 is given with its conserved first and last residue. Fields, in order: D gene, V gene, clone size, J gene, CDR3 protein, CDR3 DNA. D genes are given only for firm matches. Where a row states a size, it is once, few, many or the class of an expanded clone; other rows omit it.

>.|TRBV18|once|TRBJ2-7
CASSPTRSYEQYF
TGTGCCAGCTCTCCAACAAGGAGCTACGAGCAGTACTTC
>TRBD2|TRBV27|.|TRBJ2-4
CASSLPLRTSVLAKNIQYF
TGTGCCAGCAGTTTACCCCTGAGGACTAGCGTTCTAGCCAAAAACATTCAGTACTTC
>TRBD1|TRBV30|.|TRBJ2-7
CACRDSTYEQYF
TGTGCCTGTCGGGACAGCACCTACGAGCAGTACTTC
>TRBD2|TRBV7-9|once|TRBJ2-1
CASSPRLAGGFDEQFF
TGTGCCAGCAGCCCAAGACTAGCGGGAGGATTCGATGAGCAGTTCTTC
>TRBD2|TRBV2|.|TRBJ2-1
CASSTTRLAVYNEQFF
TGTGCCAGCAGTACCACTAGACTAGCGGTATACAATGAGCAGTTCTTC
>.|TRBV25-1|few|TRBJ2-7
CASSEDNRVYEQYF
TGTGCCAGCAGTGAAGATAACAGGGTCTACGAGCAGTACTTC
>.|TRBV5-1|.|TRBJ2-1
CASSFTYNEQFF
TGCGCCAGCAGCTTCACATACAATGAGCAGTTCTTC
>.|TRBV7-3|.|TRBJ2-5
CASSPTGGTQETQYF
TGTGCCAGCAGCCCAACCGGCGGCACCCAAGAGACCCAGTACTTC
>.|TRBV2|.|TRBJ1-3
CASPGFSGNTIYF
TGTGCCAGCCCGGGATTTTCTGGAAACACCATATATTTT
>TRBD2|TRBV4-1|.|TRBJ2-7
CASSQEPSGGYEQYF
TGCGCCAGCAGCCAAGAGCCTAGCGGGGGCTACGAGCAGTACTTC
>TRBD2|TRBV28|.|TRBJ2-5
CASSFPTLAGLQETQYF
TGTGCCAGCAGTTTCCCTACACTAGCGGGACTTCAAGAGACCCAGTACTTC
>TRBD1|TRBV18|.|TRBJ1-1
CASSKTGERTEAFF
TGTGCCAGCTCGAAAACAGGGGAGAGAACTGAAGCTTTCTTT
>TRBD1|TRBV14|few|TRBJ2-7
CASSHRDRGYEQYF
TGTGCCAGCAGCCACAGAGACAGGGGGTACGAGCAGTACTTC
>.|TRBV7-3|.|TRBJ1-1
CASSLTGGDTEAFF
TGTGCCAGCAGCTTAACAGGGGGTGACACTGAAGCTTTCTTT
>.|TRBV11-2|.|TRBJ1-6
CASSFQSAYTPLHF
TGTGCCAGCAGCTTTCAGTCAGCGTATACACCCCTCCACTTT
>TRBD1|TRBV19|.|TRBJ1-5
CASSTLRQGNQPQHF
TGTGCCAGTAGTACACTGCGACAGGGTAATCAGCCCCAGCATTTT
>TRBD2|TRBV5-1|.|TRBJ2-1
CASSSLAGEQFF
TGCGCCAGCAGCTCACTAGCGGGTGAGCAGTTCTTC
>.|TRBV5-1|.|TRBJ1-5
CASSSEGGYQPQHF
TGCGCCAGCAGCTCCGAAGGGGGTTATCAGCCCCAGCATTTT
>TRBD2|TRBV30|.|TRBJ2-3
CAWSTGTSGRSDTQYF
TGTGCCTGGAGCACAGGGACTAGCGGGAGATCAGATACGCAGTATTTT
>.|TRBV28|.|TRBJ1-1
CASSFAGFSEAFF
TGTGCCAGCAGTTTCGCAGGGTTTAGCGAAGCTTTCTTT
>.|TRBV6-1|.|TRBJ1-2
CASSEVVTPGFYGYTF
TGTGCCAGCAGTGAAGTGGTAACACCGGGGTTCTATGGCTACACCTTC
>.|TRBV18|.|TRBJ1-1
CASSPITARNTEAFF
TGTGCCAGCTCACCGATAACAGCCCGAAACACTGAAGCTTTCTTT
>.|TRBV30|once|TRBJ1-5
CAWSWGGLGAQHF
TGTGCCTGGAGTTGGGGTGGCCTAGGGGCGCAGCATTTT